What follows are 29 T cell receptor beta chains derived from one specimen sequenced in a study of blood T cell repertoires in COVID-19. Clones were read by immunoSEQ multiplex PCR, and TCRdb kept only the in-frame ones, dropping some. The sample lists approximately 300,000 clones; around 92% were seen once. The sequenced sample consisted of peripheral blood. Receptors originate from a woman in her twenties or thirties with COVID-19, enrolled during active disease.

The V gene is TRBV5-1, the J gene TRBJ1-4, with a weak D call TRBD1 (5 bases). This CDR3 has 14 residues. Per germline, CDR1 SGHRS and CDR2 YFSETQ. The V gene lost 4 bases and the J gene lost 4 bases, with 11 bases spanning the gap. CDR3 nucleotide sequence: TGCGCCAGCAGCGCTCAGGGTAATAATGAAAAACTGTTTTTT. It encodes CASSAQGNNEKLFF.

V and J are TRBV5-1 and TRBJ2-4, with 9 bases aligning to TRBD1. The J segment lost 0 bases and the V segment lost 0 bases, leaving 1 base of the junction unmatched. The CDR3 has 16 residues. CDR1 is SGHRS and CDR2 is YFSETQ in the germline V gene. For the CDR3, the DNA is TGCGCCAGCAGCTTGGGGGACAGGGAAGCCAAAAACATTCAGTACTTC. It specifies CASSLGDREAKNIQYF.

V is TRBV4-2 and J is TRBJ1-3, with 7 bases identical to TRBD1. CDR1 is LGHNA and CDR2 is YNFKEQ in the germline V gene. The CDR3 is made up of 17 amino acids. V trimming: 4 bases; J trimming: 1 base; junction bases outside the gene matches: 10. CDR3 region: CASSPRTGPGSGNTIYF. DNA of the CDR3: TGTGCCAGCAGCCCACGGACAGGACCAGGATCTGGAAACACCATATATTTT.

The chain joins TRBV28 to TRBJ1-1; 8 bases fit TRBD1. Per the germline V gene, CDR1 is MDHEN and CDR2 is SYDVKM. This CDR3 is built from 15 residues. J lost 10 bases, V lost 5 bases, and 15 bases had no gene match. CDR3 residues: CASSPSKTGGGGAFF. In nucleotides, the CDR3 is TGTGCCAGCAGTCCCTCAAAAACAGGGGGGGGAGGAGCTTTCTTT.

The rearrangement joins TRBV10-2 to TRBJ2-5, with 13 bases identical to TRBD2. CDR1 and CDR2 from the germline V gene are WSHSY and SAAADI. This CDR3 is built from 16 residues. V was clipped by 6 bases and J by 6 bases; unmatched bases: 10. The CDR3 protein is CASSLTSGGGLKTQYF. In DNA form, the CDR3 reads TGCGCCAGCAGCCTAACTAGCGGGGGGGGACTGAAGACCCAGTACTTC.

This sequence joins TRBV10-1 and TRBJ2-7; TRBD1 aligns across 7 bases. CDR1 is WNHNN and CDR2 is SYGVQD in the germline V gene (reference sequence). With V trimmed by 10 bases and J by 2 bases, 20 bases remained unmatched. CDR3 length: 17 residues. Written as DNA, the CDR3 is TGCGCCAACCATACCAATGCCGGGACAGAGGTTACCTACGAGCAGTACTTC. It codes for CANHTNAGTEVTYEQYF.

V gene TRBV7-9 combines with J gene TRBJ1-2; D remains unclear. Trimming stripped 0 bases from V and 6 bases from J, with 5 bases between. The CDR3 sequence is 12 residues long. Germline CDR1 reads SEHNR; CDR2 reads FQNEAQ (reference sequence). The CDR3 here is CASSLAEDGYTF. The CDR3 DNA reads TGTGCCAGCAGCTTAGCGGAGGATGGCTACACCTTC.

The rearrangement uses TRBV18 and TRBJ2-1; 7 bases are shared with TRBD1. The CDR3 sequence is 15 residues long. V trimming: 3 bases; J trimming: 1 base; junction bases outside the gene matches: 3. CDR1 KGHSH and CDR2 LQKENI come from the germline V gene. The chain's CDR3 is CASSPGTDSYNEQFF. The CDR3 bases are TGTGCCAGCTCACCCGGGACAGATTCCTACAATGAGCAGTTCTTC. Together with reference TRBV18 and TRBJ2-1, the CDR3 gives the full variable domain: NAGVMQNPRHLVRRRGQEARLRCSPMKGHSHVYWYRQLPEEGLKFMVYLQKENIIDESGMPKERFSAEFPKEGPSILRIQQVVRGDSAAYFCASSPGTDSYNEQFFGPGTRLTVL.

V gene TRBV11-3 combines with J gene TRBJ2-5, with 9 bases aligning to TRBD1. The V gene end was trimmed by 8 bases and the J gene end by 5 bases; junction bases not matched to a gene: 9. Looked up from germline, CDR1 is SGHNT and CDR2 is YENEEA. The CDR3 is 14 amino acids. CDR3 DNA sequence: TGTGCCAGCGGGTCCGGGACAGGGATGGAGACCCAGTACTTC. Translation: CASGSGTGMETQYF.

A few counts support this clone. The chain uses TRBV19 and TRBJ1-2, with TRBD1 as a possible D gene (5 bases). The CDR3 sequence is 15 residues long. CDR1 is LNHDA, CDR2 SQIVND, per germline (reference sequence). V was clipped by 10 bases and J by 0 bases, with 18 bases between them. For the CDR3, the DNA is TGTGCCACCCTAGCCCCGGGGGGAACTAACTATGGCTACACCTTC. This codes for CATLAPGGTNYGYTF.

V gene TRBV19 combines with J gene TRBJ1-3, with a tentative D call TRBD1 (5 bases). Trimming removed 5 bases at V and 2 bases at J, with 19 bases between. From germline, CDR1 is LNHDA and CDR2 SQIVND (reference sequence). This CDR3 is 17 amino acids long. CDR3 loop: CASSVPAGQGAGNTIYF. In nucleotides, the CDR3 is TGTGCCAGTAGTGTGCCGGCCGGGCAGGGCGCTGGAAACACCATATATTTT.

This chain links TRBV4-3 with TRBJ2-5; tentatively, D is TRBD2 (6 bases). CDR1 and CDR2 (germline): LGHNA, YSLEER. The V and J ends lost 1 base and 3 bases respectively, with 9 bases between them. The CDR3 contains 14 residues. CDR3 sequence (DNA): TGCGCCAGCAGCCAAGTAGGAGGGGAAGAGACCCAGTACTTC. This translates into CASSQVGGEETQYF.

This chain joins TRBV6-6 and TRBJ1-5; a weak D match, TRBD1 (5 bases). The V and J ends lost 7 bases and 2 bases respectively, with 18 bases between them. The CDR3 is made up of 16 amino acids. Germline values: CDR1 MNHNY, CDR2 SVGAGI (reference sequence). The chain's CDR3 is CASILSDNRGNQPQHF. CDR3 DNA: TGTGCCAGCATCCTATCGGACAATAGAGGCAATCAGCCCCAGCATTTT.

The chain combines TRBV2 with TRBJ1-3, with a weak D call TRBD1 (5 bases). Per the germline V gene, CDR1 is SNHLY and CDR2 is FYNNEI. The ends were cut back, 8 bases at V and 4 bases at J, with 12 bases in the middle. There are 13 residues in the CDR3. The CDR3 DNA is TGTGCCAGCGACGCAGGGTCAGGAAACACCATATATTTT. As protein: CASDAGSGNTIYF.

In nucleotides, the CDR3 is TGTGCCAGCAAATTGACAGGGGGTCTTGAAGCTTTCTTT. Protein: CASKLTGGLEAFF. This chain links TRBV12-3 or TRBV12-4 with TRBJ1-1; 9 nucleotides match TRBD1. The CDR3 sequence is 13 residues long. V shed 7 bases and J 7 bases; nucleotides not matched to a gene: 7.

This clone was seen only a few times. The chain has TRBV7-9 and TRBJ1-2; TRBD1 matches at 9 bases. CDR1 and CDR2 from the germline V gene are SEHNR and FQNEAQ (reference sequence). V lost 1 base and J lost 3; bases outside the gene matches: 12. This CDR3 is 18 amino acids long. The CDR3 DNA reads TGTGCCAGCAGCTTAGGAAGGACAGGGGTTCAATTCTACTATGGCTACACCTTC. It encodes CASSLGRTGVQFYYGYTF.

This chain connects TRBV6-6 to TRBJ2-3, with D unresolved. Germline loops: CDR1 MNHNY, CDR2 SVGAGI (reference sequence). The CDR3 has 12 amino acids. The V gene lost 6 bases and the J gene lost 0 bases, with 4 bases spanning the gap. The CDR3 reads CASRASTDTQYF. For the CDR3, the DNA is TGTGCCAGCAGAGCCAGCACAGATACGCAGTATTTT.

The genes are TRBV18 and TRBJ2-1; 14 nucleotides agree with TRBD2. This CDR3 region has 15 residues. Trimming at V came to 4 bases and at J to 9 bases, leaving 5 bases not matched to a gene. Germline V gene data show CDR1 as KGHSH and CDR2 as LQKENI. The CDR3 DNA is TGTGCCAGCTCACACGGGACTAGCGGGGGTGGTGAGCAGTTCTTC. It is translated as CASSHGTSGGGEQFF.

The rearrangement uses TRBV6-5 and TRBJ1-6; tentatively, D is TRBD1 (5 bases). In germline, CDR1 is MNHEY, CDR2 SVGAGI. Trimming took 0 bases from V and 10 from J, leaving 13 bases between them. CDR3 length equals 15 residues. This chain's CDR3 is CASSYSRGQGSPLHF. The CDR3 bases are TGTGCCAGCAGTTACTCGAGAGGACAAGGCTCACCCCTCCACTTT.

The chain uses TRBV25-1 and TRBJ2-5; TRBD2 is a possible D gene (7 bases). CDR3 size: 15 residues. Trimming left V 5 bases short and J 3 bases short, with 16 bases between. Germline V gives CDR1 MGHDK, CDR2 SYGVNS. CDR3 DNA: TGTGCCAGCAGTCCTCGGGGGGCGGGCAAAGAGACCCAGTACTTC. The encoded protein is CASSPRGAGKETQYF.

The chain employs TRBV2 and TRBJ2-3, with 8 bases lining up with TRBD2. The ends lost 6 bases at V and 0 bases at J; junction bases unmatched: 2. The CDR3 runs 14 residues. Germline V CDR1 and CDR2: SNHLY, FYNNEI. CDR3 sequence (DNA): TGTGCCAGCAGCGAGCGGGGGAGCACAGATACGCAGTATTTT. Its translation: CASSERGSTDTQYF.

This clone came up once. The V call is TRBV5-8, the J call TRBJ1-2; maybe TRBD1 (6 bases). CDR1 is SGHTS, CDR2 YDEGEE, per germline. CDR3 length equals 16 residues. Trimming cost V 0 bases and J 4 bases, with 16 bases left between them. The chain's CDR3 is CASSLDNRDWGYGYTF. The CDR3 DNA reads as TGTGCCAGCAGCTTGGACAACAGGGATTGGGGCTATGGCTACACCTTC.

This clone was counted a single time. This chain connects TRBV7-8 to TRBJ2-7; D uncertain. The CDR3 sequence is 13 residues long. In germline, CDR1 is SGHVS, CDR2 FQNEAQ. Trimming pared 5 bases from V and 1 base from J, leaving 9 bases between. Here the CDR3 reads CASSDRVSYEQYV. CDR3 DNA: TGTGCCAGCAGCGATCGGGTTTCCTACGAGCAGTACGTC.

This sequence joins TRBV5-5 and TRBJ2-4; 14 bases align to TRBD2. Germline V gives CDR1 SGHKS, CDR2 YYEKEE (reference sequence). V lost 4 bases to trimming and J lost 3 bases; unmatched junction nucleotides: 9. CDR3 length: 18 residues. The CDR3 loop reads CASSPGLAGAKDKNIQYF. In nucleotides, the CDR3 is TGTGCCAGCAGCCCGGGACTAGCGGGGGCCAAGGACAAAAACATTCAGTACTTC.

The rearrangement uses TRBV6-1 and TRBJ2-5; 10 bases are shared with TRBD2. Trimming cost V 2 bases and J 1 base; bases outside gene matches: 13. The CDR3 totals 19 residues. The germline gives CDR1 MNHNS, CDR2 SASEGT. The CDR3 protein is CASSETLLAGGAVQETQYF. CDR3 nucleotide sequence: TGTGCCAGCAGTGAAACCCTCTTAGCGGGGGGCGCCGTCCAAGAGACCCAGTACTTC.

This clone was found many times. The sample contains more than one DNA sequence encoding this CDR3. The V call is TRBV30, the J call TRBJ1-3, with D unclear. Deletions cut 2 bases from V and 2 bases from J, with 4 bases between. Germline-derived CDR1 and CDR2 are GTSNPN and SVGIG (reference sequence). The CDR3 covers 12 residues. The CDR3 DNA is TGTGCCTGGAGTTCCACTGGAAACACCATATATTTT. Its protein product is CAWSSTGNTIYF.

V and J are TRBV9 and TRBJ2-7; D possibly corresponds to TRBD2 (5 bases). The V gene lost 0 bases and the J gene lost 4 bases, with 11 bases spanning the gap. Per the germline V gene, CDR1 is SGDLS and CDR2 is YYNGEE. This CDR3 comprises 14 residues. The CDR3: CASSVGDGEYEQYF. CDR3 nucleotides: TGTGCCAGCAGCGTAGGAGATGGGGAGTACGAGCAGTACTTC. The whole variable domain, filled in from reference TRBV9 and TRBJ2-7, reads DSGVTQTPKHLITATGQRVTLRCSPRSGDLSVYWYQQSLDQGLQFLIQYYNGEERAKGNILERFSAQQFPDLHSELNLSSLELGDSALYFCASSVGDGEYEQYFGPGTRLTVT.

The J gene is TRBJ1-2, the V gene TRBV2; tentatively, D is TRBD1 (5 bases). Germline V CDR1 and CDR2: SNHLY, FYNNEI. V was cut by 9 bases and J by 0 bases, with 14 bases left in between. The CDR3 extends over 14 amino acids. CDR3 region: CASGGTAANYGYTF. CDR3 in DNA: TGTGCCAGTGGGGGGACGGCAGCTAACTATGGCTACACCTTC.

This chain joins TRBV7-9 and TRBJ2-5; D possibly corresponds to TRBD2 (7 bases). The germline gives CDR1 SEHNR, CDR2 FQNEAQ (reference sequence). This CDR3 is built from 16 residues. The V end lost 2 bases, the J end lost 1 base, and 14 bases lay between the germline ends. DNA for the CDR3: TGTGCCAGCAGCTTATGGTCGGGGGGCCTCCAAGAGACCCAGTACTTC. Translated: CASSLWSGGLQETQYF.